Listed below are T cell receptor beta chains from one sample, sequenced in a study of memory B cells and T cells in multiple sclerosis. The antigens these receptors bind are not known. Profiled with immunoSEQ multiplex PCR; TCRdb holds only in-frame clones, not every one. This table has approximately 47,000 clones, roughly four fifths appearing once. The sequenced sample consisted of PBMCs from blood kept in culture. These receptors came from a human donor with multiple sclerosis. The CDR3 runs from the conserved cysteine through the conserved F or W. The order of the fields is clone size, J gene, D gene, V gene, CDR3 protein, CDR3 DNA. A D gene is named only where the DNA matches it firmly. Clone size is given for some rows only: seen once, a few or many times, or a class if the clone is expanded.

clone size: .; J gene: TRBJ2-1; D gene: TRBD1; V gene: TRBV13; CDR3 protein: CASSYGRGNEQFF; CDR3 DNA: TGTGCCAGCAGCTATGGCAGGGGGAATGAGCAGTTCTTC
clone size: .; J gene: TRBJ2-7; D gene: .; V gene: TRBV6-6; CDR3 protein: CASSYGMDEQYF; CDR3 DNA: TGTGCCAGCAGTTACGGCATGGACGAGCAGTACTTC
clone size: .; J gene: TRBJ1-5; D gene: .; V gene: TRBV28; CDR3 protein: CASRKGGSNQPQHF; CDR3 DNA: TGTGCCAGTCGGAAGGGGGGAAGCAATCAGCCCCAGCATTTT
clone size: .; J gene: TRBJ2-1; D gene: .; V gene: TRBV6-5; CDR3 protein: CASSYVTGSYNEQFF; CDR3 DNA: TGTGCCAGCAGTTACGTCACAGGCTCCTACAATGAGCAGTTCTTC
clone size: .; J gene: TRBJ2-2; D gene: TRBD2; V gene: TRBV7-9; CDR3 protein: CASSQPPGGDSNTGELFF; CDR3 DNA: TGTGCCAGCAGCCAGCCCCCGGGGGGGGATTCGAACACCGGGGAGCTGTTTTTT
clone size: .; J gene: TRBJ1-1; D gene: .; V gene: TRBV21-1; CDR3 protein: CASSPLRVAEAFF; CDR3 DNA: TGTGCCAGCAGCCCCCTGAGGGTAGCTGAAGCTTTCTTT
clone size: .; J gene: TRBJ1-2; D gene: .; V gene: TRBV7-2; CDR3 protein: CASSHGRGYRDSNYGYTF; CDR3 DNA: TGTGCCAGCAGCCATGGCCGAGGCTACAGGGACTCTAACTATGGCTACACCTTC
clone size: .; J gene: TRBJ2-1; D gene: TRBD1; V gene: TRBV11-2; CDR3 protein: CASSSPDRALLNEQFF; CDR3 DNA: TGTGCCAGCAGCTCCCCGGACAGGGCCCTTCTCAATGAGCAGTTCTTC
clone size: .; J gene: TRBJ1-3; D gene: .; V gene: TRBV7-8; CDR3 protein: CASSLVPGFSGNTIYF; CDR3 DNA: TGTGCCAGCAGCTTAGTCCCAGGGTTCTCTGGAAACACCATATATTTT
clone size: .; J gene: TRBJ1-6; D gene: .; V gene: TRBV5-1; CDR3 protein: CASGQEGSPLHF; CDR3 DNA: TGCGCCAGCGGCCAGGAGGGTTCACCCCTCCACTTT
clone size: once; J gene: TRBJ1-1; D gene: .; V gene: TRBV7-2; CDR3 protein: CASSLAGRTDLNTEAFF; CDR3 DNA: TGTGCCAGCAGCTTAGCGGGCAGGACTGATCTGAACACTGAAGCTTTCTTT
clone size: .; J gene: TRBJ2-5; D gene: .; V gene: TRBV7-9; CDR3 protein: CASSRIQETQYF; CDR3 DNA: TGTGCCAGCAGCCGGATACAAGAGACCCAGTACTTC
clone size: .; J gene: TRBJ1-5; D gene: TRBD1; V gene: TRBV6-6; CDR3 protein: CASSLDRAGGPQHF; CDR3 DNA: TGTGCCAGCAGCCTTGACAGGGCCGGGGGGCCCCAGCATTTT
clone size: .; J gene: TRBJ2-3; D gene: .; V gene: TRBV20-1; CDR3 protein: CSARQDTQYF; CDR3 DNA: TGCAGTGCTAGACAGGATACGCAGTATTTT
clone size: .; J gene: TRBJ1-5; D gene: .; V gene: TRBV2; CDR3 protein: CASSGEAYSNQPQHF; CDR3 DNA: TGTGCCAGCAGTGGGGAAGCTTATAGCAATCAGCCCCAGCATTTT
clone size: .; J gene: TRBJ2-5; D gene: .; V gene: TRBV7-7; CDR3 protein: CASSLGTRGTQYF; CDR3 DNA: TGTGCTAGCAGCTTGGGGACCAGAGGGACCCAGTACTTC
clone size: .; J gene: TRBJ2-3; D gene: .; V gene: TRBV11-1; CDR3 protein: CASSRGQNTDTQYF; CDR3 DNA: TGTGCCAGCAGCCGAGGACAGAACACAGATACGCAGTATTTT
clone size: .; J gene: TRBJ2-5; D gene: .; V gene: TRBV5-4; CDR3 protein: CASSLWGYSQETQYF; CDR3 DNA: TGTGCCAGCAGCTTGTGGGGTTACTCCCAAGAGACCCAGTACTTC
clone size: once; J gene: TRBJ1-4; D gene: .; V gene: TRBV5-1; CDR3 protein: CASSQLTGEEKLFF; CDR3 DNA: TGCGCCAGCAGCCAATTAACCGGGGAGGAAAAACTGTTTTTT
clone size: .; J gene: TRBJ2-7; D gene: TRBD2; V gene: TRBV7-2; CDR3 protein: CASSLAGGGEQYF; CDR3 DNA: TGTGCCAGCAGTTTAGCGGGGGGCGGTGAGCAGTACTTC
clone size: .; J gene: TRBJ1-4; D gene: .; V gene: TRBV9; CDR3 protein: CASSRVGGDEKLFF; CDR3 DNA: TGTGCCAGCAGCCGCGTGGGGGGTGACGAAAAACTGTTTTTT
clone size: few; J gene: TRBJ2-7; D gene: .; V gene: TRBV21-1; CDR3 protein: CASSRPGHVSNEQYF; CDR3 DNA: TGTGCCAGCAGCAGGCCGGGACATGTGTCCAACGAGCAGTACTTC
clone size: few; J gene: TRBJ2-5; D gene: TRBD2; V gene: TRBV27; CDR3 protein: CASSSPPSGGQETQYF; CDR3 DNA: TGTGCCAGCAGTTCCCCGCCCAGCGGGGGCCAAGAGACCCAGTACTTC
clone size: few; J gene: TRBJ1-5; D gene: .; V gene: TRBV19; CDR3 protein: CASSDEGIRNQPQHF; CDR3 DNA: TGTGCCAGTAGTGACGAAGGGATACGCAATCAGCCCCAGCATTTT
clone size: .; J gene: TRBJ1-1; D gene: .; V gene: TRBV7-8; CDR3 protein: CASSPGTIEWEAFF; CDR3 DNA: TGTGCCAGCAGCCCAGGGACTATTGAATGGGAAGCTTTCTTT
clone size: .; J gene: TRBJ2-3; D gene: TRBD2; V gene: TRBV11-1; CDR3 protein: CASSLGTSGGFSTDTQYF; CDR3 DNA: TGTGCCAGCAGCTTAGGCACTAGCGGGGGCTTTAGCACAGATACGCAGTATTTT
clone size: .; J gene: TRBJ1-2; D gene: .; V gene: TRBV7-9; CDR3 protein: CASSVSGPGDDGYTF; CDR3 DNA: TGTGCCAGCAGCGTCTCGGGACCAGGGGATGACGGCTACACCTTC
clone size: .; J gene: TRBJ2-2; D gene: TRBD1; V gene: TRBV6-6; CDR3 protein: CASSPTGTGPTGELFF; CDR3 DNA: TGTGCCAGCAGTCCGACGGGGACAGGGCCCACCGGGGAGCTGTTTTTT
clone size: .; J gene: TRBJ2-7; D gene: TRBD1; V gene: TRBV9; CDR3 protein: CASSVGTGPGEQYF; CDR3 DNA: TGTGCCAGCAGCGTAGGGACAGGGCCTGGAGAGCAGTACTTC
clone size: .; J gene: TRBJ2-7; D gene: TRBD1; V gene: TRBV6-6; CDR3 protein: CASSYSTGFSYEQYF; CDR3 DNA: TGTGCCAGCAGTTACTCGACAGGGTTCTCCTACGAGCAGTACTTC
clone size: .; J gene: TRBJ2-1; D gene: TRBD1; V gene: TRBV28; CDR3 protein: CASREGQAINEQFF; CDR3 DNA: TGTGCCAGCAGAGAAGGACAGGCAATCAATGAGCAGTTCTTC
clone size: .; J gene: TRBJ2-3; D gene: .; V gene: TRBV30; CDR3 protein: CAWSPGDTQYF; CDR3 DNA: TGTGCCTGGAGTCCCGGGGATACGCAGTATTTT
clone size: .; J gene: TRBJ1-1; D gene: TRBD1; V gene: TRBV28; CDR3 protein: CASSLAGGFDEAFF; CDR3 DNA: TGTGCCAGCAGTTTGGCAGGGGGTTTTGATGAAGCTTTCTTT
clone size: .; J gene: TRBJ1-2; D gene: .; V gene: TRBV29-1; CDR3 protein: CSVESTVSPYGYTF; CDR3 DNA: TGCAGCGTTGAGTCGACAGTGTCGCCCTATGGCTACACCTTC
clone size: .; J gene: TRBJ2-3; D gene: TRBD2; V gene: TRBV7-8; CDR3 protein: CASSHRTSGGLSTDTQYF; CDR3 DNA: TGTGCCAGCAGCCACAGGACTAGCGGGGGACTTAGCACAGATACGCAGTATTTT
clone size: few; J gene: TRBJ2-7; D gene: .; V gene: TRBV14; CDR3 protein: CASSQANSYEQYF; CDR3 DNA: TGTGCCAGCAGCCAGGCAAATTCCTACGAGCAGTACTTC
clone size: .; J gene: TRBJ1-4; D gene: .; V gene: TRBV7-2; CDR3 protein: CASSLVTGTYEKLFF; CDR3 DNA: TGTGCCAGCAGCTTAGTTACAGGGACTTATGAAAAACTGTTTTTT
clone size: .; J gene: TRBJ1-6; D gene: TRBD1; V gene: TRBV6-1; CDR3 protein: CASSDNRGVDSPLHF; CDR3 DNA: TGTGCCAGCAGTGACAACAGGGGTGTCGATTCACCCCTCCACTTT
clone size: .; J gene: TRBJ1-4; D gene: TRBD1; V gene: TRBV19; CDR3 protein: CASSATGATNEKLFF; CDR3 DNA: TGTGCCAGTAGTGCCACAGGGGCAACTAATGAAAAACTGTTTTTT
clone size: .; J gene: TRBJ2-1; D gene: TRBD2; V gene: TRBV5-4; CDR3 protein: CASSLGGLAGATEQFF; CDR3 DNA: TGTGCCAGCAGCTTGGGGGGACTAGCGGGGGCGACAGAGCAGTTCTTC
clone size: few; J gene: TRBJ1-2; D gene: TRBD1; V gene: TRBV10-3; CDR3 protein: CAIREDRGGDGYTF; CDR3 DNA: TGTGCCATCAGGGAAGACAGGGGAGGAGATGGCTACACCTTC
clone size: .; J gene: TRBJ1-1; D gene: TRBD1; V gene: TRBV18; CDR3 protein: CASSPPTGPNTEAFF; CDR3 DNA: TGTGCCAGCTCACCACCGACAGGGCCAAACACTGAAGCTTTCTTT
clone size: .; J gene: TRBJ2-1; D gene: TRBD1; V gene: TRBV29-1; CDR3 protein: CSVEAGQGVSEQFF; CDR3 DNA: TGCAGCGTTGAAGCGGGACAGGGGGTGAGTGAGCAGTTCTTC
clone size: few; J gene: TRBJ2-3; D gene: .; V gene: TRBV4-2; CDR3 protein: CASSQDDYSAPDTQYF; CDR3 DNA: TGTGCCAGCAGCCAAGATGACTATTCAGCCCCAGATACGCAGTATTTT
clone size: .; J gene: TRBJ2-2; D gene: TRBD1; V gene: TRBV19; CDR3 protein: CASSGQGNTGELFF; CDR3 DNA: TGTGCCAGTAGTGGACAGGGGAACACCGGGGAGCTGTTTTTT
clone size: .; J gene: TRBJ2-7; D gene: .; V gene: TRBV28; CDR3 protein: CASSFRRYEQYF; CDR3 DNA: TGTGCCAGCAGTTTTCGGCGCTACGAGCAGTACTTC
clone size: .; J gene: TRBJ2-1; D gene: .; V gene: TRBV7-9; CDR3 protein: CASSLGGGGPYNEQFF; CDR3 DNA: TGTGCCAGCAGCTTGGGGGGAGGGGGCCCTTACAATGAGCAGTTCTTC
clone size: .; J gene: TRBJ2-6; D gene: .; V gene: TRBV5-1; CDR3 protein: CASSPRGGAGANVLTF; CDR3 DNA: TGCGCCAGCAGCCCGAGAGGCGGCGCTGGGGCCAACGTCCTGACTTTC
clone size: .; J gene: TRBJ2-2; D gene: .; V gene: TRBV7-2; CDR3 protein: CASSAVRGAIGELFF; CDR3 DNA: TGTGCCAGCAGCGCTGTACGGGGGGCTATCGGGGAGCTGTTTTTT